These 4 T cell receptor beta chains originate from one sample sequenced in a study of cytomegalovirus exposure and HLA in healthy donors. The study ran its PCR with 60 Vbeta and 13 Jbeta primers. Sequencing was performed with immunoSEQ multiplex PCR; in TCRdb, only in-frame clones are kept and a portion is missing. Of 150,000 to 200,000 clones in the sample, over 80% are singletons; the top ten hold roughly 1.9%. The sample consisted of PBMCs. The receptors derive from a human donor in good health.

The V and J genes are TRBV19 and TRBJ2-1; 8 bases map to TRBD2. The CDR3 is made up of 14 amino acids. The germline CDR1 and CDR2 sequences are LNHDA and SQIVND (reference sequence). The V and J ends lost 7 bases and 4 bases, in that order; junction bases with no gene match: 6. Here the CDR3 DNA reads TGTGCCAGTACTCGGGGGGGCTATTACAATGAGCAGTTCTTC. Translated: CASTRGGYYNEQFF.

The rearrangement uses TRBV27 and TRBJ2-2; the match to TRBD1 covers 7 bases. CDR3 size: 16 residues. Germline V gene lookup returns CDR1 MNHEY and CDR2 SMNVEV (reference sequence). The J segment lost 0 bases and the V segment lost 5 bases, leaving 6 bases of the junction unmatched. In DNA, the CDR3 is TGTGCCAGCAGTCCTCGGGACAGAGCGAACACCGGGGAGCTGTTTTTT. It codes for CASSPRDRANTGELFF.

The J gene is TRBJ2-7, the V gene TRBV5-6; possible D gene TRBD1, 6 bases. CDR3 size: 15 residues. V shed 3 bases and J shed 0 bases, with 13 bases lying between them. Germline V lookup: CDR1 SGHDT, CDR2 YYEEEE. The CDR3 DNA is TGTGCCAGCAGCTACGAAGGACAGCTCTCCTACGAGCAGTACTTC. Amino acids: CASSYEGQLSYEQYF.

This clone came up a few times. The chain recombines TRBV6-5 with TRBJ1-1; unclear D gene. Trimming shortened V by 8 bases and J by 1 base, and 5 bases separated the two germline ends. Germline V gene sequence: CDR1 MNHEY, CDR2 SVGAGI. CDR3 length: 11 residues. As DNA, the CDR3 is TGTGCCAGCGCGGGGAACACTGAAGCTTTCTTT. This gives the protein CASAGNTEAFF.